This TCR beta chain originates from a study of radiotherapy plus CTLA-4 blockade in lung cancer. This clone has just a few counts. TCRdb's copy holds only in-frame clones and misses some; the assay was immunoSEQ multiplex PCR. The sample shows 35,000 to 45,000 clones, roughly three quarters of them seen only once. CDR3 length: 14 residues. V gave up 0 bases and J gave up 3 bases, with 9 bases separating them. The germline CDR1 and CDR2 sequences are SGHAT and FQNNGV. The sample here was peripheral blood, taken from a patient treated with radiotherapy plus ipilimumab. The chain uses TRBV11-2 and TRBJ2-7; tentatively, D is TRBD2 (6 bases). The sequence came from a human donor with non-small cell lung cancer whose response to radiotherapy plus ipilimumab could not be evaluated. The CDR3 DNA follows: TGTGCCAGCAGCTTAGAGGGGGGAAGCTACGAGCAGTACTTC. It is translated as CASSLEGGSYEQYF.